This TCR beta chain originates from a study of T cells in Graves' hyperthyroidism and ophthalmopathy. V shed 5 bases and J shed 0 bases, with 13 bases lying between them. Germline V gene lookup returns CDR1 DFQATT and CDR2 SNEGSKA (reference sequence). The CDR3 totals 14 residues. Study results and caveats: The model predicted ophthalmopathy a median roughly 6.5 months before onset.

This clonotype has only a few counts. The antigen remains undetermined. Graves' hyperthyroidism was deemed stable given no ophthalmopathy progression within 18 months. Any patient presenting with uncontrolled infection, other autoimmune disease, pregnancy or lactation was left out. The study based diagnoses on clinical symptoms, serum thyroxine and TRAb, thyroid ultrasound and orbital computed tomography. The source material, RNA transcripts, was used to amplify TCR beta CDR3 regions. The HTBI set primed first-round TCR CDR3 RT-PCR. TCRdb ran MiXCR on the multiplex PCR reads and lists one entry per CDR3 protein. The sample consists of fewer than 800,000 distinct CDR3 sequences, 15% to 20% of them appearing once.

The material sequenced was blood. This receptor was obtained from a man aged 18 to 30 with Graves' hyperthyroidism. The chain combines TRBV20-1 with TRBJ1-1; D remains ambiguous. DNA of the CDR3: TGCAGTGCTTGGTCGACCGCGTTGAACACTGAAGCTTTCTTT. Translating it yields CSAWSTALNTEAFF.